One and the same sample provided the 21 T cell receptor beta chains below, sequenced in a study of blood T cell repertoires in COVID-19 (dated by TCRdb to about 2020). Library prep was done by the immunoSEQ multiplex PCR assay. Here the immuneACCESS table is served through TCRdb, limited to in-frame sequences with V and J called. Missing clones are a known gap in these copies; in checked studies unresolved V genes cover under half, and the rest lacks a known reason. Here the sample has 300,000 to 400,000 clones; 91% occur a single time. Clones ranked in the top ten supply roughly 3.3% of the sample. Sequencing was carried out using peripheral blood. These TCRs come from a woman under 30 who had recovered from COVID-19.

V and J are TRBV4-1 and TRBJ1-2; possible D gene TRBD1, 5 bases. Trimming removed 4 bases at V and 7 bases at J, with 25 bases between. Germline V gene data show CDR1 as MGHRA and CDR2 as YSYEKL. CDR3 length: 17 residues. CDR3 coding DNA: TGCGCCAGCAGCCCCCTGGGAAAGGGGCGACCTTCCTTTGGCTACACCTTC. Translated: CASSPLGKGRPSFGYTF.

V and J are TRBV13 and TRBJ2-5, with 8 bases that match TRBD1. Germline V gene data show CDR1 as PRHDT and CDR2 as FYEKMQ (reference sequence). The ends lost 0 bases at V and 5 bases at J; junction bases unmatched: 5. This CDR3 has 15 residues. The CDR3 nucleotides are TGTGCCAGCAGCTTAGGAGGCAGGGGGCTGGAGACCCAGTACTTC. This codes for CASSLGGRGLETQYF.

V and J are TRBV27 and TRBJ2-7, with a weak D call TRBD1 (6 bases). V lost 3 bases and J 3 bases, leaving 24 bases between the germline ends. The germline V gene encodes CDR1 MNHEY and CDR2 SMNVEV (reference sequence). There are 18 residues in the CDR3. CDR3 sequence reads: CASSFTPRIQGPNYEQYV. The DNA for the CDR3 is TGTGCCAGCAGTTTTACTCCACGGATCCAGGGGCCCAACTACGAGCAGTACGTC.

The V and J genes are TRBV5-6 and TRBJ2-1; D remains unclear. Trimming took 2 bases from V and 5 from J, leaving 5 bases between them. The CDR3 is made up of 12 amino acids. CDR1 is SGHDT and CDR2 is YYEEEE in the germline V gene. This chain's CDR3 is CASSFPNNEQFF. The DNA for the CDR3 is TGTGCCAGCAGCTTCCCAAACAATGAGCAGTTCTTC.

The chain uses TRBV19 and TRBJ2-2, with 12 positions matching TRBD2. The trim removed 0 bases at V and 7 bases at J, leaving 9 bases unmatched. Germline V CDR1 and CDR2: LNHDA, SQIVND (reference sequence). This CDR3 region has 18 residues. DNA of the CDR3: TGTGCCAGTAGTATAGATCTGACTAGCGGGAGACGCATCGGGGAGCTGTTTTTT. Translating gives CASSIDLTSGRRIGELFF.

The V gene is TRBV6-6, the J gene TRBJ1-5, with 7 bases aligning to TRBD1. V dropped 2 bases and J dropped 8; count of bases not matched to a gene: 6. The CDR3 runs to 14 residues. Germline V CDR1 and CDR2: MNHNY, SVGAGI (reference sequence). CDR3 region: CASSYRQGLEPQHF. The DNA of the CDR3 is TGTGCCAGCAGTTACCGACAGGGCCTTGAGCCCCAGCATTTT.

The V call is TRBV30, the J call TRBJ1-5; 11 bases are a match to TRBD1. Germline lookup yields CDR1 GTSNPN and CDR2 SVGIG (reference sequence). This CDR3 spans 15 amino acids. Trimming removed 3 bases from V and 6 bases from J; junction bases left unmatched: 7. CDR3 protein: CAWSPAGTGGQPQHF. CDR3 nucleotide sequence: TGTGCCTGGAGCCCAGCTGGGACAGGGGGTCAGCCCCAGCATTTT. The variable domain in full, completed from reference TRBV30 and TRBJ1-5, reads SQTIHQWPATLVQPVGSPLSLECTVEGTSNPNLYWYRQAAGRGLQLLFYSVGIGQISSEVPQNLSASRPQDRQFILSSKKLLLSDSGFYLCAWSPAGTGGQPQHFGDGTRLSIL.

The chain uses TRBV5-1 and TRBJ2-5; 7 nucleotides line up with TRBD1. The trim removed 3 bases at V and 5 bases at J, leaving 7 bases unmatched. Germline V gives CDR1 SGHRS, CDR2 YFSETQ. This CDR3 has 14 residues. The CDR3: CASSSGQIEETQYF. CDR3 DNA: TGCGCCAGCAGCTCGGGACAGATAGAGGAGACCCAGTACTTC.

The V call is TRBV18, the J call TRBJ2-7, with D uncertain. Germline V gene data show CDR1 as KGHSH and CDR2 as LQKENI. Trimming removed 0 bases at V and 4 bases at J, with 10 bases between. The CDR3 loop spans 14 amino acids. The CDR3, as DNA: TGTGCCAGCTCACCACCGTGGGCGAGATACGAGCAGTACGTC. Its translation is CASSPPWARYEQYV.

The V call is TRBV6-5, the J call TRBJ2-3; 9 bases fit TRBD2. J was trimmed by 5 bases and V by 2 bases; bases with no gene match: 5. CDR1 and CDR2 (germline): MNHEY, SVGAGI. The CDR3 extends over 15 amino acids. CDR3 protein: CASSYTPRGGDTQYF. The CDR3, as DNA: TGTGCCAGCAGTTACACGCCGCGGGGGGGAGATACGCAGTATTTT.

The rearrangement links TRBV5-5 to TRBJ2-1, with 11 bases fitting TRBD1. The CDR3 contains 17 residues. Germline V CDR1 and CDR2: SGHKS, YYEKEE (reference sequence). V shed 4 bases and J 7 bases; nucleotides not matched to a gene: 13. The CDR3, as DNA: TGTGCCAGCAGCAGGATTCCGGGACAGGGGGTGGGGAATGAGCAGTTCTTC. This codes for CASSRIPGQGVGNEQFF.

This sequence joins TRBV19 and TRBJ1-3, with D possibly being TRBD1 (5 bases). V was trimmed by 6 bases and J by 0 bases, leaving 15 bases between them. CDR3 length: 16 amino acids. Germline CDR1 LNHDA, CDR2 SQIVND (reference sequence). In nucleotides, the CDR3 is TGTGCCAGTAGCCCATCCAGGGCGTTCTCTGGAAACACCATATATTTT. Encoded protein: CASSPSRAFSGNTIYF.

The CDR3 sequence: CASSPADRVENYGYTF. In DNA, the CDR3 is TGTGCCAGCAGCCCAGCAGACAGGGTGGAAAACTATGGCTACACCTTC. The chain links TRBV7-9 to TRBJ1-2; 7 bases map to TRBD1. Per the germline V gene, CDR1 is SEHNR and CDR2 is FQNEAQ (reference sequence). V trimming: 5 bases; J trimming: 2 bases; junction bases outside the gene matches: 11. The CDR3 runs to 16 residues.

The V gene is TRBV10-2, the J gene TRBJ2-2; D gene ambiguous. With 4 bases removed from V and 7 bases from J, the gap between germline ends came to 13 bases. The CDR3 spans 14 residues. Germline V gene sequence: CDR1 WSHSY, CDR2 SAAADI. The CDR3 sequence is CASSGHALGGELFF. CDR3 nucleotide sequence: TGCGCCAGCAGTGGACATGCTTTAGGCGGGGAGCTGTTTTTT.

CDR3 coding DNA: TGTGCTAGTGGTAGGGCGGCGGGACAGGGAACAGATACGCAGTATTTT. This codes for CASGRAAGQGTDTQYF. The V call is TRBV12-5, the J call TRBJ2-3; 9 bases align to TRBD1. Germline assignment: CDR1 LGHNT and CDR2 FRNRAP. The CDR3 length is 16 residues. J was trimmed by 3 bases and V by 5 bases; bases with no gene match: 9. Together with reference TRBV12-5 and TRBJ2-3, the CDR3 gives the full variable domain: DARVTQTPRHKVTEMGQEVTMRCQPILGHNTVFWYRQTMMQGLELLAYFRNRAPLDDSGMPKDRFSAEMPDATLATLKIQPSEPRDSAVYFCASGRAAGQGTDTQYFGPGTRLTVL.

The CDR3 coding sequence is TGTGCCTGGAGTGCCAGAATCCAAGATACGCAGTATTTT. Its protein product is CAWSARIQDTQYF. V is TRBV30 and J is TRBJ2-3; D gene unclear. The CDR3 length is 13 residues. The V end was cut by 1 base, the J end by 5 bases, with 10 bases between. CDR1 is GTSNPN, CDR2 SVGIG, per germline (reference sequence).

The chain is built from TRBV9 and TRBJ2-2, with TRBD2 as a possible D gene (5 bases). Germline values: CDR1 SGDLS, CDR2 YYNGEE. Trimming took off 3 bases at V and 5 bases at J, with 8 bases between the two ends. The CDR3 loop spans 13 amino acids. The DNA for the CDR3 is TGTGCCAGCAGCGCGACGGGGACCGGGGAGCTGTTTTTT. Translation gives CASSATGTGELFF.

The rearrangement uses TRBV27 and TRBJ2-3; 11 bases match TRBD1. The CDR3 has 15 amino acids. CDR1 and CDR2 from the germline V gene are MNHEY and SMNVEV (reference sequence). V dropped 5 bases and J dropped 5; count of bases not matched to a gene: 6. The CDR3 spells CASSKGQGAGDTQYF. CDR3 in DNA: TGTGCCAGCAGTAAAGGACAGGGGGCGGGAGATACGCAGTATTTT.

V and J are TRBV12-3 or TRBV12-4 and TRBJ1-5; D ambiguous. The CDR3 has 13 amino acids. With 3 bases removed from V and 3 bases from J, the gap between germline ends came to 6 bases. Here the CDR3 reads CASSFRLNQPQHF. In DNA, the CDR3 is TGTGCCAGCAGTTTTCGACTCAATCAGCCCCAGCATTTT.

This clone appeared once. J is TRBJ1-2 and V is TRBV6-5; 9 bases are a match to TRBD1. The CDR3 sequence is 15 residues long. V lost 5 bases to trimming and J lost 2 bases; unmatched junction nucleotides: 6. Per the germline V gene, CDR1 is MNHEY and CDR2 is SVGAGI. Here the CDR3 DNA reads TGTGCCAGCAGTCGGGACAGGGCTACGAACTATGGCTACACCTTC. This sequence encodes CASSRDRATNYGYTF.

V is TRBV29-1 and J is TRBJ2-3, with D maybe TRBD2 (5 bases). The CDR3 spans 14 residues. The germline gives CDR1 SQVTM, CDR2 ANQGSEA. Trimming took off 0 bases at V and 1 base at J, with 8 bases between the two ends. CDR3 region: CSVEDRRGTDTQYF. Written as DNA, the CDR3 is TGCAGCGTTGAAGATCGGCGGGGCACAGATACGCAGTATTTT.